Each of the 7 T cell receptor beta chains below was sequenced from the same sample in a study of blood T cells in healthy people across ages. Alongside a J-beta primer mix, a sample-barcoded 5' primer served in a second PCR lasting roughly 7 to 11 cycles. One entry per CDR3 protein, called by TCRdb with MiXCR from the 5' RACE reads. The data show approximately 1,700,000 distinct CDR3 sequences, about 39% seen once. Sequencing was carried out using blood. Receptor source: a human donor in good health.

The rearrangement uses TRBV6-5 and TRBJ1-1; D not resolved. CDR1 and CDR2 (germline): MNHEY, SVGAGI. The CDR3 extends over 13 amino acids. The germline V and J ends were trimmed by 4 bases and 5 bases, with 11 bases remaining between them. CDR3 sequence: CASSSSDETEAFF. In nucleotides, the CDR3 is TGTGCCAGCAGTTCCTCGGATGAGACTGAAGCTTTCTTT.

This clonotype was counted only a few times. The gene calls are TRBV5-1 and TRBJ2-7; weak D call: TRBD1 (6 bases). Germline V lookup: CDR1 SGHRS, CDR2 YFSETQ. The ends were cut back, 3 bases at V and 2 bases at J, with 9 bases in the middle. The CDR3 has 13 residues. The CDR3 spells CASSWGQPYEQYF. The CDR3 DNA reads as TGCGCCAGCAGCTGGGGACAACCCTACGAGCAGTACTTC. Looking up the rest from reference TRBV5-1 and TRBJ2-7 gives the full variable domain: KAGVTQTPRYLIKTRGQQVTLSCSPISGHRSVSWYQQTPGQGLQFLFEYFSETQRNKGNFPGRFSGRQFSNSRSEMNVSTLELGDSALYLCASSWGQPYEQYFGPGTRLTVT.

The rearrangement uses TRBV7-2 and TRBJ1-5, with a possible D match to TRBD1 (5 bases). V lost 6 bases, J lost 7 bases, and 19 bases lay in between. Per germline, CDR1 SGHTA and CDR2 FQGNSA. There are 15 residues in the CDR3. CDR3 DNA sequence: TGTGCCAGCAGTCCTCAGGGCCGGATAGAGCAGCCCCAGCATTTT. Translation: CASSPQGRIEQPQHF.

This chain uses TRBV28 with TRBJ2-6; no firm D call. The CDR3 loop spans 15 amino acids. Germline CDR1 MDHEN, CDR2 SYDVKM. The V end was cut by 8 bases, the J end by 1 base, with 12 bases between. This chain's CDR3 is CASAPLRSGANVLTF. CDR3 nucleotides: TGTGCCAGCGCCCCCCTTAGGTCTGGGGCCAACGTCCTGACTTTC.

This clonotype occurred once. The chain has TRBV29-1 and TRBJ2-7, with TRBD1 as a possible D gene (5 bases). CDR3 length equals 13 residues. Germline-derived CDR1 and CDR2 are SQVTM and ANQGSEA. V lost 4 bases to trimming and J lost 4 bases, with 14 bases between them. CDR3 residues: CSVVQALSYEQYF. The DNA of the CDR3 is TGCAGCGTTGTACAGGCACTATCTTACGAGCAGTACTTC.

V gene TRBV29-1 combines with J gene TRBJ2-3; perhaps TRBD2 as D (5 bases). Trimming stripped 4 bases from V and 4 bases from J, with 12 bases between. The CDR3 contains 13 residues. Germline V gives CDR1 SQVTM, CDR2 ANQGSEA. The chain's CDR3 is CSVVWGVADTQYF. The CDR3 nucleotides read TGCAGCGTTGTCTGGGGAGTTGCAGATACGCAGTATTTT.

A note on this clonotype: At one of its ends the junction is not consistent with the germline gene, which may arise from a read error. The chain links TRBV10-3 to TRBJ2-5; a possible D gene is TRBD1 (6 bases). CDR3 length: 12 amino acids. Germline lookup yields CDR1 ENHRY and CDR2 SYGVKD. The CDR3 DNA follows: TGTACCATCAGTACGGACAGAGAGACCCAGTACTTC. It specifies CTISTDRETQYF.